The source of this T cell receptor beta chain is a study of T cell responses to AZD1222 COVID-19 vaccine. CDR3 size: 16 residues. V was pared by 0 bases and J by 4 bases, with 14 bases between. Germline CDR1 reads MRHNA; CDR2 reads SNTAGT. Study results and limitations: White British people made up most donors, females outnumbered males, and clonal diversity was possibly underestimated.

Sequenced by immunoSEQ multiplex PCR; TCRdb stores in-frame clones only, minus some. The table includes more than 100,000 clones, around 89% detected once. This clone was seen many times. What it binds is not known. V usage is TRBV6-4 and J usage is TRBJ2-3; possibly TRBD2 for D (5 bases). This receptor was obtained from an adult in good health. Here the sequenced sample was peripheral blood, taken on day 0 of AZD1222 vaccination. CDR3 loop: CASSDSPGKGADTQYF. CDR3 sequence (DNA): TGTGCCAGCAGTGACTCACCCGGGAAGGGCGCAGATACGCAGTATTTT.